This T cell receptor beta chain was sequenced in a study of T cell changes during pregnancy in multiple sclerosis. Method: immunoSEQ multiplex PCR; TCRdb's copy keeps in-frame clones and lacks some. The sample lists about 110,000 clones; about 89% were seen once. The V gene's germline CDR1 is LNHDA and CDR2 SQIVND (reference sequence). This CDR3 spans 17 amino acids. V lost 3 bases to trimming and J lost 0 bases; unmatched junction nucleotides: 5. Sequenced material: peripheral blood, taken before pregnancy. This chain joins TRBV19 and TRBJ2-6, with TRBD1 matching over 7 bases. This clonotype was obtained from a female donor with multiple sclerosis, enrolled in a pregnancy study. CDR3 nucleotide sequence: TGTGCCAGTAGTATGGTGACAGGGCACTCTGGGGCCAACGTCCTGACTTTC. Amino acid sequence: CASSMVTGHSGANVLTF.